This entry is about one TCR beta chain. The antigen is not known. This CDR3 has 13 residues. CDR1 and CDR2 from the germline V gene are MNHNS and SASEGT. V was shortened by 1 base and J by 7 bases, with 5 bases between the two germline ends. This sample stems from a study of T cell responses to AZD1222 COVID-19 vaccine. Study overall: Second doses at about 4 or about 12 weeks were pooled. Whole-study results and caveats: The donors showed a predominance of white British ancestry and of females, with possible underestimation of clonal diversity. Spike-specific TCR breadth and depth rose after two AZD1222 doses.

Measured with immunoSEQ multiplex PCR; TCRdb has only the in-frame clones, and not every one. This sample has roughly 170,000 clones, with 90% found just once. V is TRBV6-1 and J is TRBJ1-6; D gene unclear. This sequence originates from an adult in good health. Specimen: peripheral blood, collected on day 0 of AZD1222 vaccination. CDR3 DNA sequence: TGTGCCAGCAGTGAAGGGCAGAATTCACCCCTCCACTTT. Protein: CASSEGQNSPLHF.